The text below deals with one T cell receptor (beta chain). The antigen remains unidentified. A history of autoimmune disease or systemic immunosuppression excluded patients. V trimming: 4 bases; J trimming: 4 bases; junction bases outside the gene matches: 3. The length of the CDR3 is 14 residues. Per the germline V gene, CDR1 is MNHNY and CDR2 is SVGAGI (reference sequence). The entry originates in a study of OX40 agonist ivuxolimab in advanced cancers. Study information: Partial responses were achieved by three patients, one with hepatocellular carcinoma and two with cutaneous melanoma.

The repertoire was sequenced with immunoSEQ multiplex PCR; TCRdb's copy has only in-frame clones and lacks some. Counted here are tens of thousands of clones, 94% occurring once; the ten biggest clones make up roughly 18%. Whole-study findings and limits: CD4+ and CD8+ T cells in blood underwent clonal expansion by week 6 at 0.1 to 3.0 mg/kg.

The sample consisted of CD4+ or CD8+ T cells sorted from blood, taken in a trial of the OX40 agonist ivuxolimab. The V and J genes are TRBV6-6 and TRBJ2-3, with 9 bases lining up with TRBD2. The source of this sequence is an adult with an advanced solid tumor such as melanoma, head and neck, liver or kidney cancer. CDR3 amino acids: CASSFIAGADTQYF. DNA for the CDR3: TGTGCCAGCAGTTTTATAGCGGGAGCAGATACGCAGTATTTT.